This T cell receptor beta chain was sequenced in a study of cytomegalovirus exposure and HLA in healthy donors. This CDR3 spans 11 amino acids. CDR1 and CDR2 from the germline V gene are SGHNT and YYREEE (reference sequence). The V end was cut by 10 bases, the J end by 5 bases, with 7 bases between. This clone showed up just a few times. Primers: 60 Vbeta forward and 13 Jbeta reverse. Only in-frame clones appear in the TCRdb table, and some are missing; sequencing was by immunoSEQ multiplex PCR. The sample holds 160,000 or so clones, just under 80% seen once. The rearrangement uses TRBV5-4 and TRBJ2-6, with D maybe TRBD2 (6 bases). Sequencing used PBMCs. The TCR sequence derives from a woman aged 50 to 60 in good health and CMV-seronegative. The CDR3 nucleotides are TGTGCCGCGGGGTGGGCCAACGTCCTGACTTTC. Translated, it gives CAAGWANVLTF.